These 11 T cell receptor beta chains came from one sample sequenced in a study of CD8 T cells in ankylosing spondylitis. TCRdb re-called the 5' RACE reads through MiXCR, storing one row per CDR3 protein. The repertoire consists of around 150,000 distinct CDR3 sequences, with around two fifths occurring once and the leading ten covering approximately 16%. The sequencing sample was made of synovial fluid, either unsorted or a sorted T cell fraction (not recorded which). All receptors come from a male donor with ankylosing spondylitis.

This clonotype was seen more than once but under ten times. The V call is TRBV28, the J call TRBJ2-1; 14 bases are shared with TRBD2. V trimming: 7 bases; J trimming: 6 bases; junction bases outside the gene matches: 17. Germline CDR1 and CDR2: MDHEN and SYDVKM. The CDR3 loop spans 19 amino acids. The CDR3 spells CASTGGLAGVGLTPNEQFF. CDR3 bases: TGTGCCAGCACTGGGGGACTAGCGGGAGTAGGGCTTACCCCCAATGAGCAGTTCTTC.

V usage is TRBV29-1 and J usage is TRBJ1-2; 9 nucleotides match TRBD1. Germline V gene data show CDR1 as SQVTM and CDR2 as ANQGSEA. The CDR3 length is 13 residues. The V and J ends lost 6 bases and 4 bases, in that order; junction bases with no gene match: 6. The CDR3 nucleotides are TGCAGCGTCGTGGAGACAGGGGGCTATGGCTACACCTTC. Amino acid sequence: CSVVETGGYGYTF.

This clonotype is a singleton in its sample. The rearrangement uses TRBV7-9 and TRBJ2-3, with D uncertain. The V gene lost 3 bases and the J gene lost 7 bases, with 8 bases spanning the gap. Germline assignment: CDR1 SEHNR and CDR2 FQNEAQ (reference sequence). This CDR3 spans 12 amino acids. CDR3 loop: CASSFLGYTQYF. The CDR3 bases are TGTGCCAGCAGCTTCCTCGGCTATACGCAGTATTTT.

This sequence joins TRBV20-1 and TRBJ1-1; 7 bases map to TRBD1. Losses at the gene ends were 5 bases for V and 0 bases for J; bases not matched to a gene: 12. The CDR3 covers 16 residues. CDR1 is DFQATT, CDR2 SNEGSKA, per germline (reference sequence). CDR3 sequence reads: CSAQPRTGTMNTEAFF. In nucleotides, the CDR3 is TGCAGTGCTCAACCCCGGACAGGAACCATGAACACTGAAGCTTTCTTT.

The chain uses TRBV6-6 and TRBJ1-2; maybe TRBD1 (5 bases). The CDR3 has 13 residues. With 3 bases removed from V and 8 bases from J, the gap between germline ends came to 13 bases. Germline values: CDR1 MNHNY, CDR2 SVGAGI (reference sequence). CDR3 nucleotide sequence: TGTGCCAGCAGTTATGTCAGGGTACAGGGCTACACCTTC. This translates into CASSYVRVQGYTF.

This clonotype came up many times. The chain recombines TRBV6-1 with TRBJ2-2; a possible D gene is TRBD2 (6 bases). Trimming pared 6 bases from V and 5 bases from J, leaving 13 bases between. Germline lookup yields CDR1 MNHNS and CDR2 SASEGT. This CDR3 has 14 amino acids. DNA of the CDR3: TGTGCCAGCAGCCCGGGGGTAGATACCGGGGAGCTGTTTTTT. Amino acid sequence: CASSPGVDTGELFF.

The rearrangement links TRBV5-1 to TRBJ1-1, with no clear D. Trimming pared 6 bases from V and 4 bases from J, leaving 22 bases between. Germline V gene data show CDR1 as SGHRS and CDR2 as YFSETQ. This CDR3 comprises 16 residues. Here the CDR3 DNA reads TGCGCCAGCACTCCCGGTATCCCCGGACGTATCACTGAAGCTTTCTTT. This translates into CASTPGIPGRITEAFF.

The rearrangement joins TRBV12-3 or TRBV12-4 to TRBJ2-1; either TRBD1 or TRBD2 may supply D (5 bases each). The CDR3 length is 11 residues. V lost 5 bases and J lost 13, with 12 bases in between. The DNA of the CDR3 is TGTGCCAGCAGTCTGGGGACCCCCCAGTTCTTC. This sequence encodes CASSLGTPQFF.

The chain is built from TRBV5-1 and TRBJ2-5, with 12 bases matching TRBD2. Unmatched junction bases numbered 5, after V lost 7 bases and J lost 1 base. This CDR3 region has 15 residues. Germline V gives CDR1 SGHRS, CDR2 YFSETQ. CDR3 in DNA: TGCGCCAGCCGCGGGACTAGCGGGCGCCAAGAGACCCAGTACTTC. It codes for CASRGTSGRQETQYF.

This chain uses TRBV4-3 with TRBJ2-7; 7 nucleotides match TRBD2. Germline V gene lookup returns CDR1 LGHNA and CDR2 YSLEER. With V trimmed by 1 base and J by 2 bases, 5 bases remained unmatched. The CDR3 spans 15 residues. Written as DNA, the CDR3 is TGCGCCAGCAGCCAAGGGCTAGCGGAAACCTACGAGCAGTACTTC. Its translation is CASSQGLAETYEQYF.

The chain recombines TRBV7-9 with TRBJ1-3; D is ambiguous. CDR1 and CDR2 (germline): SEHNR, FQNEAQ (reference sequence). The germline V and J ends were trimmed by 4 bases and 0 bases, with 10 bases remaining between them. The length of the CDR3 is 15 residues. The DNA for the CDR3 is TGTGCCAGCAGCTCTACGATGAGCTCTGGAAACACCATATATTTT. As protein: CASSSTMSSGNTIYF.